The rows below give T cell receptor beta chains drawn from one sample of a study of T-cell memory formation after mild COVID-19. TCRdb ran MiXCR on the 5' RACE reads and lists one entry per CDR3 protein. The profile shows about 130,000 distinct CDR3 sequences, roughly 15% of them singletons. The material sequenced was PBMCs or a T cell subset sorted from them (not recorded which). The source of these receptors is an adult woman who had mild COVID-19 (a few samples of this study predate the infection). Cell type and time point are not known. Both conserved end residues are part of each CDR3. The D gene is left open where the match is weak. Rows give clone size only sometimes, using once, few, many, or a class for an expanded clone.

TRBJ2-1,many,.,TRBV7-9,TGTGCCAGCAGCTCCCAAGGGGAGGCTGAGCAGTTCTTC,CASSSQGEAEQFF
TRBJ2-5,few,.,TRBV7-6,TGTGCCAGCAGCTTACAACAGGGGGGGGAGACCCAGTACTTC,CASSLQQGGETQYF
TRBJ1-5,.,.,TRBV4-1,TGCGCCAGCAGCCAGAACCACCTCAATCAGCCCCAGCATTTT,CASSQNHLNQPQHF
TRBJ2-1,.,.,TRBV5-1,TGCGCCAGCAGCCCCCGACAGCGCTCCTACAATGAGCAGTTCTTC,CASSPRQRSYNEQFF
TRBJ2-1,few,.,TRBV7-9,TGTGCCAGCAGGTTGGGTATGGATGAGCAGTTCTTC,CASRLGMDEQFF
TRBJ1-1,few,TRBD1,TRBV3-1,TGTGCCAGCAGCCAGTACAGGGGAAGGTTAACTGAAGCTTTCTTT,CASSQYRGRLTEAFF
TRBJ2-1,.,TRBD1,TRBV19,TGTGCCAGCAGGGGACAGGGGCCTAGGAATGAGCAGTTCTTC,CASRGQGPRNEQFF
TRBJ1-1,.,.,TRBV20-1,TGCAGTGCTTACAGAAGGAACACTGAAGCTTTCTTT,CSAYRRNTEAFF
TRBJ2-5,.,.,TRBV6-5,TGTGCCAGCAGTTACGGACAGCCCTCAGAGACCCAGTACTTC,CASSYGQPSETQYF
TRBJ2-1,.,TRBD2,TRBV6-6,TGTGCCAGCAGCACCGGGACTAGCGGGAGGGGGGTCGATGAGCAGTTCTTC,CASSTGTSGRGVDEQFF
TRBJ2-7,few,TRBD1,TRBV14,TGTGCCAGCAGCCAAGGCAGGGGGCTTCGCGAGCAGTACTTC,CASSQGRGLREQYF
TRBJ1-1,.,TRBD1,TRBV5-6,TGTGCCAGCAGTCGACAGGGAACTGAAGCTTTCTTT,CASSRQGTEAFF
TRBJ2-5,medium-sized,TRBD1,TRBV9,TGTGCCAGCAGTGGGACAGGGGCTGGGGAGACCCAGTACTTC,CASSGTGAGETQYF
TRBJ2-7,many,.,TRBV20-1,TGCAGTGCTAGAGATAGCTGGAACTACGAGCAGTACTTC,CSARDSWNYEQYF
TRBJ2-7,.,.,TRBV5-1,TGCGCCAGCAGCTTGTACACAGGGTCCTACGAGCAGTACTTC,CASSLYTGSYEQYF
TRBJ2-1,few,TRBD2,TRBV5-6,TGTGCCAGCAGCATTATTAGCGGGAGGGAGCAGTTCTTC,CASSIISGREQFF
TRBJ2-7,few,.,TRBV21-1,TGTGCCAGCAGCAAAGAGAGGGGGTCTGGGTCCTACGAGCAGTACTTC,CASSKERGSGSYEQYF
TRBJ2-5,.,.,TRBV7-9,TGTGCCAGCAGCTCCCCGGAAGGCGGGGAGACCCAGTACTTC,CASSSPEGGETQYF
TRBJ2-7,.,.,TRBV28,TGTGCCAGCAGTTTCGTCGGGAGCCCGCCCCTCGAGCAGTACTTC,CASSFVGSPPLEQYF
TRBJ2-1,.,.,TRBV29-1,TGCAGCGTTACCCCCGGGAGTAAAAATGAGCAGTTCTTC,CSVTPGSKNEQFF
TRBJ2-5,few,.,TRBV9,TGTGCCAGCAGCCCGTCCAGTCAAAGGGGGGAGGCCCAGTACTTC,CASSPSSQRGEAQYF
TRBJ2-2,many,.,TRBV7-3,TGTGCCAGCAGCCTCGGTTTGGGGGACACCGGGGAGCTGTTTTTT,CASSLGLGDTGELFF